This TCR beta chain was documented in a study of T cells expressing NK-cell markers. Study context: From sorted CD3+CD56+NKG2C+, CD3+CD56+NKG2C- and CD3+CD56-NKG2C+ T cells came the TCR beta repertoires.

Study-level points and caveats: Dominant NKG2C+ clonotypes made up about 1.0-7.5% of CD8+ T cells in roughly 6 donors.

Using the 5' RACE reads, TCRdb records one entry per CDR3 protein without DNA. The sample table sets out about 460,000 distinct CDR3 sequences. Germline V lookup: CDR1 SGHTA, CDR2 FQGNSA. There are 14 residues in the CDR3. For this clonotype: Its antigen is unidentified.

The sample was blood T cells: a sorted CD56 or NKG2C T cell subset, CD4+ or CD8+ T cells, or bulk PBMC T cells (not recorded which). The V gene is TRBV7-2, the J gene TRBJ1-2; TCRdb designates TRBD1, a call that cannot be tested without DNA. The sequence derives from a woman aged 50 to 60 in good health. The CDR3: CASSLAGGPNGYTF.